This T cell receptor beta chain originates from a study of T-cell reconstitution after alpha-beta-depleted transplantation in children. The TCRbeta library was prepared with unique molecular identifiers. MiXCR, applied by TCRdb to the PCR reads, yields one record per CDR3 protein. The sample shows hundreds of thousands of distinct CDR3 sequences, approximately 19% of them seen only once. There are 18 residues in the CDR3. Germline trimming cut 6 bases from V and 4 bases from J; bases unmatched to any gene: 11. Turning to this clonotype: Its specificity is unknown.

The study's findings and limits: Reportedly, only several hundred clones from non-depleted graft cells drove alpha-beta T-cell counts at about two months. The main origin of T-cell counts and diversity one year after transplant was newly produced T cells.

This specimen was PBMCs, mostly from graft donor cells, taken 360 days after TCRalphabeta/CD19-depleted stem cell transplant. The clonotype comes from a male patient aged 2-15 years who had a stem cell transplant for acute lymphoblastic leukemia, so the T cells may come from the graft donor. The chain employs TRBV12-3 or TRBV12-4 and TRBJ2-1, with 14 bases that match TRBD2. The CDR3 protein is CASSPPRLAGGVYNEQFF. Written as DNA, the CDR3 is TGTGCCAGCAGCCCACCCAGACTAGCGGGGGGGGTTTACAATGAGCAGTTCTTC.